The clone carrying this TCR beta chain was found a few times. Its antigen remains unidentified. Germline assignment: CDR1 SGHKS and CDR2 YYEKEE (reference sequence). The CDR3 has 16 amino acids. The V end lost 4 bases, the J end lost 1 base, and 17 bases lay between the germline ends. This sample stems from a study of cytomegalovirus exposure and HLA in healthy donors. 13 Jbeta primers and 60 Vbeta primers were used for the PCR. The repertoire was sequenced with immunoSEQ multiplex PCR; TCRdb's copy has only in-frame clones and lacks some. The sample holds 100,000 or so clones, 70% to 80% seen once. Broader study findings: Beyond CMV serostatus, there was no information to go on about immune exposure.

The receptor's source is a man under 40 in good health and CMV-seronegative. Sequenced material: PBMCs. V usage is TRBV5-5 and J usage is TRBJ1-1; tentative D call: TRBD1 (6 bases). The CDR3 reads CASSLNREFGNTEAFF. The DNA of the CDR3 is TGTGCCAGCAGCCTTAACAGGGAATTTGGGAACACTGAAGCTTTCTTT.